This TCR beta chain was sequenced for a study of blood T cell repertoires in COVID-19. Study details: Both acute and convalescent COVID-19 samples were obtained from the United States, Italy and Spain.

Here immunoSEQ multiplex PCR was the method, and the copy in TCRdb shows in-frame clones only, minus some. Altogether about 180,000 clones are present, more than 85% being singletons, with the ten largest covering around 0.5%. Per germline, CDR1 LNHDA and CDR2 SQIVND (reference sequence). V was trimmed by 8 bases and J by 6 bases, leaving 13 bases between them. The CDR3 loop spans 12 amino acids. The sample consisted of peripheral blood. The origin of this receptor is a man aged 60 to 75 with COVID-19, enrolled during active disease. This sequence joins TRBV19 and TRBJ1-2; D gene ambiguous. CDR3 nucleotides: TGTGCCAGTTCTCGGGGTCAGGATGGCTACACCTTC. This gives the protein CASSRGQDGYTF. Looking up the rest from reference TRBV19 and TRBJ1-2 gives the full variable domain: DGGITQSPKYLFRKEGQNVTLSCEQNLNHDAMYWYRQDPGQGLRLIYYSQIVNDFQKGDIAEGYSVSREKKESFPLTVTSAQKNPTAFYLCASSRGQDGYTFGSGTRLTVV.